Listed below are T cell receptor beta chains from one sample, sequenced in a study of shared clonotypes between healthy human individuals. Using immunoSEQ multiplex PCR, the repertoire was profiled, and TCRdb retains in-frame clones only, with some absent. In the table there are millions of clones, 85% to 95% of which are singletons. Material for sequencing was naive CD4+ T cells sorted from blood. The origin of the receptors is a young man in good health. Each CDR3 is given with its conserved first and last residue. D genes are given only for firm matches. Clone size appears in some rows only: once, few, many, or a class for an expanded clone.

CDR3 DNA	CDR3 protein	clone size	V gene	J gene	D gene
TGTGCCAGAAGCGACAGGGGAAAAGTCAAGGCCTACGAGCAGTACTTC	CARSDRGKVKAYEQYF	-	TRBV5-3	TRBJ2-7	TRBD1
TGTGCCAGCAGCTTAAGATGGCTTGCAACTAATGAAAAACTGTTTTTT	CASSLRWLATNEKLFF	-	TRBV13	TRBJ1-4	-
TGTGCCACCGGGAATGGGAGCTCCTACGAGCAGTACTTC	CATGNGSSYEQYF	-	TRBV10-3	TRBJ2-7	-
TGTGCCTGGATAGGTGGTAGCGGGTGGGGCTACGAGCAGTACTTC	CAWIGGSGWGYEQYF	-	TRBV30	TRBJ2-7	TRBD2
TGTGCCAGCAGTCGGGACAGCGGCGGCACCGGGGAGCTGTTTTTT	CASSRDSGGTGELFF	-	TRBV6-6	TRBJ2-2	TRBD1
TGCAGCGTCCGGACAGGCGATGCCTATGGCTACACCTTC	CSVRTGDAYGYTF	-	TRBV29-1	TRBJ1-2	TRBD1
TGTGCCAGCAGGGAACCAGGGGGCTTCAACGAGCAGTACTTC	CASREPGGFNEQYF	-	TRBV7-2	TRBJ2-7	TRBD1
TGTGCCAGCAGAGGGGTTAGCGGGGCAGGGGATACGCAGTATTTT	CASRGVSGAGDTQYF	-	TRBV6-5	TRBJ2-3	TRBD2
TGCGCCAGCAGCGGATACACCGGGACTAGCGGTTCCTACGAGCAGTACTTC	CASSGYTGTSGSYEQYF	-	TRBV4-1	TRBJ2-7	TRBD2
TGTGCCAGCAGTTCCGGGGGATCTCCCGCGTTATACGAGCAGTACTTC	CASSSGGSPALYEQYF	-	TRBV27	TRBJ2-7	-
TGTGCCACCAGCAGAGACCGCTCCTACGAGCAGTACTTC	CATSRDRSYEQYF	-	TRBV15	TRBJ2-7	-
TGCAGCCATACGGAGCGGGAGGCGTCTGAGACCCAGTACTTC	CSHTEREASETQYF	-	TRBV29-1	TRBJ2-5	TRBD2
TGCGCCAGCAGCTTTATCCGGTCCCAAGAGACCCAGTACTTC	CASSFIRSQETQYF	once	TRBV5-1	TRBJ2-5	-
TGTGCCATCAGTAGTGCCGGGACAGGGGGCGGATTGGGTGAGACCCAGTACTTC	CAISSAGTGGGLGETQYF	-	TRBV10-3	TRBJ2-5	TRBD1
TGTGCCATCACCCCGGGCCAAGGGGCAAGCACAGATACGCAGTATTTT	CAITPGQGASTDTQYF	once	TRBV10-3	TRBJ2-3	-
TGTGCCAGCAGTTCCCGGGACGCCTATAATTCACCCCTCCACTTT	CASSSRDAYNSPLHF	-	TRBV6-5	TRBJ1-6	-
TGTGCCAGTAGTGAAACAGGGGGCTACTACAATGAGCAGTTCTTC	CASSETGGYYNEQFF	-	TRBV19	TRBJ2-1	TRBD1
TGTGCCAGCAGCGACCCGGGGGGCCAACGAGAGACCCAGTACTTC	CASSDPGGQRETQYF	-	TRBV2	TRBJ2-5	-
TGTGCCAGCAGTATACAGGGGGGTAGCGAGCAGTACTTC	CASSIQGGSEQYF	-	TRBV6-1	TRBJ2-7	TRBD1
TGTGCCAGCTCACCGCTTAGCGGGAACTACAATGAGCAGTTCTTC	CASSPLSGNYNEQFF	-	TRBV18	TRBJ2-1	TRBD2
TGTGCCAGCAGTGGTGGGACAGCTCTGAAAAAAGCTTTCTTT	CASSGGTALKKAFF	-	TRBV2	TRBJ1-1	TRBD1
TGTGCCAGCAACGGGGGCTCTCAGCCCCAGCATTTT	CASNGGSQPQHF	-	TRBV6-6	TRBJ1-5	-
TGTGCCAGCAGCTTCCCCCTCGCTGGCCAGGGGGCGCGAGAGCAGTACTTC	CASSFPLAGQGAREQYF	-	TRBV7-2	TRBJ2-7	TRBD1
TGCGCCAGCAGCTTGTGGGAACTAACTAATTCACCCCTCCACTTT	CASSLWELTNSPLHF	-	TRBV5-1	TRBJ1-6	-
TGTGCCAGCACCCCAGTTGTGGAGACCCAGTACTTC	CASTPVVETQYF	-	TRBV5-8	TRBJ2-5	-
TGTGCCAGCACTAGAGGGGGTTTTGATACGCAGTATTTT	CASTRGGFDTQYF	-	TRBV6-5	TRBJ2-3	-
TGTGCCAGCAGCGTAGCAGGCATTTTGGGCAATCAGCCCCAGCATTTT	CASSVAGILGNQPQHF	-	TRBV9	TRBJ1-5	-
TGTGCCAGTACCATAGCGGGAGGGCCAGATACGCAGTATTTT	CASTIAGGPDTQYF	-	TRBV19	TRBJ2-3	TRBD2
TGCGCCAGCACCTATCAAGAGACCCAGTACTTC	CASTYQETQYF	-	TRBV5-1	TRBJ2-5	-
TGTGCCAGCAGTTACGCCCGACAGGAGATGAACACTGAAGCTTTCTTT	CASSYARQEMNTEAFF	-	TRBV6-6	TRBJ1-1	-
TGTGCCAGCAGCCACCTGCTTGGGGGGGGCTATGGCTACACCTTC	CASSHLLGGGYGYTF	-	TRBV11-2	TRBJ1-2	-
TGTGCCAGCAGTCCCCGCCGGGCTAGCGGGACCTACGAGCAGTACTTC	CASSPRRASGTYEQYF	-	TRBV2	TRBJ2-7	TRBD2
TGCAGTGCGACAGGGTTGGAGACCCAGTACTTC	CSATGLETQYF	-	TRBV20-1	TRBJ2-5	TRBD1
TGCGCCAGCAGCGCACTAGCAGCCAGCACAGATACGCAGTATTTT	CASSALAASTDTQYF	-	TRBV4-3	TRBJ2-3	-
TGCAGTGCTACACGCTATGGCTACACCTTC	CSATRYGYTF	-	TRBV20-1	TRBJ1-2	-
TGTGCCAGCAGCGCCCTGACTCCCAACGAGCAGTTCTTC	CASSALTPNEQFF	few	TRBV7-2	TRBJ2-1	-
TGTGCTAGTGCCGACAGTTCGGCTGGCCACGAGCAGTACTTC	CASADSSAGHEQYF	once	TRBV12-5	TRBJ2-7	-
TGTGCCAGCAGCTTTGGGGTTAGCGGGGGCCCTCAGTACTTC	CASSFGVSGGPQYF	-	TRBV2	TRBJ2-7	TRBD2
TGTGCCAGCAGGGGAGATACGCAGTATTTT	CASRGDTQYF	-	TRBV28	TRBJ2-3	-
TGTGCCAGCAGTTCCGTGGGTCTAAACATTCAGTACTTC	CASSSVGLNIQYF	once	TRBV28	TRBJ2-4	-
TGTGCCGGGTACATGGTGGGTCAGCCCCAGCATTTT	CAGYMVGQPQHF	-	TRBV19	TRBJ1-5	-
TGCGCCAGCAGCTGGGGACCCGGGACAAGCAAGTCACCCCTCCACTTT	CASSWGPGTSKSPLHF	-	TRBV5-1	TRBJ1-6	-
TGTGCTAGCAGCTTTGAGACAGGGGGGACCTCTGGGGCCAACGTCCTGACTTTC	CASSFETGGTSGANVLTF	-	TRBV7-7	TRBJ2-6	TRBD1
TGTGCCAGCAGCTTTCGGACTAGCGGGAGGGGTGAGCAGTACTTC	CASSFRTSGRGEQYF	once	TRBV7-2	TRBJ2-7	TRBD2
TGTGCCAGCAGCTTGGGCGGCGGGAGGAATCAAGAGACCCAGTACTTC	CASSLGGGRNQETQYF	-	TRBV5-4	TRBJ2-5	TRBD2
TGTGCCAGCAGTTTAAACCCATACAATGAGCAGTTCTTC	CASSLNPYNEQFF	-	TRBV28	TRBJ2-1	-
TGCGCCAGCAGCTTGGGCCCGACAGAGAATCAGCCCCAGCATTTT	CASSLGPTENQPQHF	-	TRBV5-1	TRBJ1-5	-
TGTGCCAGCAGCGTAGGGGGACAGGGGATGAACGAGCAGTACTTC	CASSVGGQGMNEQYF	-	TRBV9	TRBJ2-7	TRBD1
TGTGCCAGCAGCTTTGGTGACAGGGGGCTTGAAAAACTGTTTTTT	CASSFGDRGLEKLFF	-	TRBV7-9	TRBJ1-4	TRBD1
TGTGCCATCAGTGAGGGAACTACAGGGGGCGTTGAAGCTTTCTTT	CAISEGTTGGVEAFF	-	TRBV10-3	TRBJ1-1	TRBD1
TGTGCCAGCAGCTTGGAGAGGACTAGCGGGAGGGCAGGGGAGACCCAGTACTTC	CASSLERTSGRAGETQYF	once	TRBV5-4	TRBJ2-5	TRBD2
TGTGCCAGCTCACCACCGCGGGGCCCTGAAGCTTTCTTT	CASSPPRGPEAFF	-	TRBV18	TRBJ1-1	-
TGTGCCACCAGCGGCGGGACAGGTCCAAATTCACCCCTCCACTTT	CATSGGTGPNSPLHF	-	TRBV15	TRBJ1-6	TRBD1
TGTGCCAGCAGCCCATTCGGGGCGGGGGATACGCAGTATTTT	CASSPFGAGDTQYF	-	TRBV7-2	TRBJ2-3	-
TGTGCCAGCAGCCCCCAGGGACAGGGGGTAGAGACCCAGTACTTC	CASSPQGQGVETQYF	-	TRBV11-2	TRBJ2-5	TRBD1